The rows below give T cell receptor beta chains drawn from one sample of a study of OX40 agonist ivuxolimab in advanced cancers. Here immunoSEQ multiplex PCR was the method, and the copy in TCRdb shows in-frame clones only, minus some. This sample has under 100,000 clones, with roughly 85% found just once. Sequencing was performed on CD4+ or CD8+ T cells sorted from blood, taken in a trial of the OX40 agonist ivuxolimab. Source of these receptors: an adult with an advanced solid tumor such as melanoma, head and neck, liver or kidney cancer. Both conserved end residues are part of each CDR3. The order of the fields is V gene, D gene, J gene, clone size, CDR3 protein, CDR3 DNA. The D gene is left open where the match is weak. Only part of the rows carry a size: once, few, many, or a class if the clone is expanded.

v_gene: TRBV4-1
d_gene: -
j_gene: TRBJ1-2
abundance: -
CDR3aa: CASSQDVTREDYGYTF
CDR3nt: TGCGCCAGCAGCCAAGATGTGACGAGGGAGGACTATGGCTACACCTTC

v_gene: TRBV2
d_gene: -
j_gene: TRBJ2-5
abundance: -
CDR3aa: CASSSVNSGAETQYF
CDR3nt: TGTGCCAGCAGCAGTGTGAATAGCGGCGCAGAGACCCAGTACTTC

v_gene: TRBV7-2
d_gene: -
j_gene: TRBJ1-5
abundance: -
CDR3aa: CASSVERNQLQHF
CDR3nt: TGTGCCAGCAGCGTAGAGAGGAATCAGCTCCAGCATTTT

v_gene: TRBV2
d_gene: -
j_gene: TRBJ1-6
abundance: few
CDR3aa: CASSEGISYNSPLHF
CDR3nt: TGTGCCAGCAGTGAGGGGATATCCTATAATTCACCCCTCCACTTT

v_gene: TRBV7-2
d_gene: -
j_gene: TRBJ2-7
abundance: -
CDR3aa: CASSLGGHSYEQYF
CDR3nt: TGTGCCAGCAGCCTCGGGGGACACTCCTACGAGCAGTACTTC

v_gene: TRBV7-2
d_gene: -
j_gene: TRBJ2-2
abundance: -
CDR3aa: CASSLTPGGAELFF
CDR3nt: TGTGCCAGCAGCCTCACCCCCGGCGGGGCGGAGCTGTTTTTT

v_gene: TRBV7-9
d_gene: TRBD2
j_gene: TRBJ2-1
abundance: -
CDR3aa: CASSLMGGLSEQFF
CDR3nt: TGTGCCAGCAGCTTAATGGGGGGGTTATCGGAGCAGTTCTTC

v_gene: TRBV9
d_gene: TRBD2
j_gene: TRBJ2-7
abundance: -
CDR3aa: CASSAGLAVPYEQYF
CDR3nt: TGTGCCAGCAGCGCAGGACTAGCGGTTCCCTACGAGCAGTACTTC

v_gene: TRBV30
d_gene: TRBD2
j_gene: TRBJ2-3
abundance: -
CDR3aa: CAWRLAGAADTQYF
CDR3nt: TGTGCCTGGCGTCTAGCGGGGGCCGCAGATACGCAGTATTTT

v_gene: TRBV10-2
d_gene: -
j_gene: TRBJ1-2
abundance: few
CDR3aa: CASSGSGRRGYGYTF
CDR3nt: TGCGCCAGCAGTGGGTCCGGACGTCGAGGCTATGGCTACACCTTC

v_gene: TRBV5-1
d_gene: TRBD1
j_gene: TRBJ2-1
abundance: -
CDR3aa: CASGRTGENEQFF
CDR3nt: TGCGCCAGTGGCCGGACAGGGGAAAATGAGCAGTTCTTC

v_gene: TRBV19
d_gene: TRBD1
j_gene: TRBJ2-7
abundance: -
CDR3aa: CASSSARQGGSYEQYF
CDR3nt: TGTGCCAGTAGTTCAGCCCGACAGGGGGGCTCCTACGAGCAGTACTTC

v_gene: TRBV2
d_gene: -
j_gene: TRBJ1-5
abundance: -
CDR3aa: CASRRGGVSNQPQHF
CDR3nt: TGTGCCAGCAGGAGGGGGGGCGTTAGCAATCAGCCCCAGCATTTT

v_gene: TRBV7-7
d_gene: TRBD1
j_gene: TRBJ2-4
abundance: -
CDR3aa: CARVRGTGATKNIQYF
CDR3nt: TGTGCTAGGGTGAGAGGGACAGGGGCGACCAAAAACATTCAGTACTTC

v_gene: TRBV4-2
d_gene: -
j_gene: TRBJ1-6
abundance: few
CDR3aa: CASSQEDSSESPLHF
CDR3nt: TGTGCCAGCAGCCAAGAGGACTCCTCTGAATCACCCCTCCACTTT

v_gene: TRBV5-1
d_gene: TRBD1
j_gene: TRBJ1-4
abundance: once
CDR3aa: CASSPTGGDEKLFF
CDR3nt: TGCGCCAGCAGCCCGACAGGGGGGGATGAAAAACTGTTTTTT